Here is one T cell receptor (beta chain) with its context. The sample comes from a study of T cells in tuberculosis. Study in general: Sequenced TCRs come from CD1B-GMM tetramer-binding T cells. In South Africa, adults with active tuberculosis were compared with IGRA-negative and latently infected IGRA-positive adolescents.

Trimming took 0 bases from V and 4 from J; bases not matched to a gene: 17. Germline loops: CDR1 MNHEY, CDR2 SMNVEV (reference sequence). This CDR3 spans 20 amino acids. Sequenced by immunoSEQ multiplex PCR; TCRdb stores in-frame clones only, minus some. This sample yields under 40,000 clones, of which just over 90% are seen a single time; around 2.2% belongs to the top ten. This receptor was identified in a donor between 5 and 29 years old with latent tuberculosis or without tuberculosis infection. Specimen: PBMCs. The J gene is TRBJ2-1, the V gene TRBV27, with 8 bases identical to TRBD2. CDR3 region: CASSLSAPGREGWEYNEQFF. Written as DNA, the CDR3 is TGTGCCAGCAGTTTATCAGCCCCAGGCCGGGAGGGCTGGGAATACAATGAGCAGTTCTTC.